The 25 T cell receptor beta chains presented below share a single source sample, sequenced in a study of blood T cell repertoires in COVID-19. Sequenced by immunoSEQ multiplex PCR; TCRdb stores in-frame clones only, minus some. The sample comprises around 60,000 clones, 89% of which are singletons, and roughly 13% rests with the top ten. Sequenced input: peripheral blood. The receptors were sampled from a woman in her fifties or sixties with active COVID-19.

The V and J genes are TRBV27 and TRBJ2-1, with TRBD2 matching over 8 bases. Germline V CDR1 and CDR2: MNHEY, SMNVEV (reference sequence). Unmatched junction bases numbered 14, after V lost 5 bases and J lost 5 bases. The CDR3 runs 17 residues. The CDR3 here is CASSRDSRLAYHNEQFF. In DNA form, the CDR3 reads TGTGCCAGCAGTAGGGACTCCAGACTAGCGTACCACAATGAGCAGTTCTTC.

This clone is a singleton in its sample. The CDR3 DNA reads as TGCGCCAGCAGTCTTGGCGGGACGGGCACTGAAGCTTTCTTT. Encoded protein: CASSLGGTGTEAFF. J is TRBJ1-1 and V is TRBV10-2; perhaps TRBD1 as D (5 bases). CDR3 length: 14 residues. V shed 5 bases and J shed 4 bases, with 14 bases lying between them. Germline loops: CDR1 WSHSY, CDR2 SAAADI.

V gene TRBV7-6 combines with J gene TRBJ2-1; TRBD1 matches 8 bases. Germline V gives CDR1 SGHVS, CDR2 FNYEAQ. V lost 5 bases, J lost 5 bases, and 8 bases stayed unmatched. The CDR3 has 15 amino acids. DNA of the CDR3: TGTGCCAGCAGCCCTTTGGACAGGGCCGACAATGAGCAGTTCTTC. This encodes CASSPLDRADNEQFF. Full variable domain (missing parts from reference TRBV7-6 and TRBJ2-1): GAGVSQSPRYKVTKRGQDVALRCDPISGHVSLYWYRQALGQGPEFLTYFNYEAQQDKSGLPNDRFSAERPEGSISTLTIQRTEQRDSAMYRCASSPLDRADNEQFFGPGTRLTVL.

The chain links TRBV4-2 to TRBJ1-2; possible D gene TRBD1, 6 bases. V was clipped by 1 base and J by 4 bases, with 16 bases between them. CDR3 length: 16 residues. Germline V gene data show CDR1 as LGHNA and CDR2 as YNFKEQ. DNA of the CDR3: TGTGCCAGCAGCCAAGGGTCTGGGGGCGCGACCTATGGCTACACCTTC. Its translation is CASSQGSGGATYGYTF.

The rearrangement uses TRBV18 and TRBJ1-1; 8 nucleotides match TRBD1. The CDR3 runs 15 residues. J lost 5 bases, V lost 5 bases, and 10 bases had no gene match. Germline assignment: CDR1 KGHSH and CDR2 LQKENI. The CDR3 loop is CASSSSGGAVTEAFF. The CDR3, as DNA: TGTGCCAGCTCATCTTCAGGGGGCGCGGTAACTGAAGCTTTCTTT.

This clone was recorded a few times. The J gene is TRBJ1-2, the V gene TRBV7-3; 7 nucleotides match TRBD1. The V and J ends lost 8 bases and 5 bases, in that order; junction bases with no gene match: 2. This CDR3 has 11 residues. CDR1 and CDR2 (germline): SGHTA, FQGTGA. As DNA, the CDR3 is TGTGCCAGCGGGGGACAGTATGGCTACACCTTC. Translation: CASGGQYGYTF.

The chain has TRBV30 and TRBJ1-2; D call uncertain. Germline CDR1 and CDR2: GTSNPN and SVGIG (reference sequence). V gave up 0 bases and J gave up 4 bases, with 9 bases separating them. This CDR3 contains 13 residues. The CDR3 here is CAWSVQLSYGYTF. In nucleotides, the CDR3 is TGTGCCTGGAGTGTACAGCTCAGCTATGGCTACACCTTC.

The chain combines TRBV7-9 with TRBJ2-3; tentatively, D is TRBD2 (5 bases). V was pared by 7 bases and J by 7 bases, with 18 bases between. Germline CDR1 and CDR2: SEHNR and FQNEAQ (reference sequence). The CDR3 contains 14 residues. The CDR3 coding sequence is TGTGCCAGCATCATCTCCTCGGGCGGGTATACGCAGTATTTT. Encoded protein: CASIISSGGYTQYF.

CDR3 loop: CASSPGGYATNEKLFF. For the CDR3, the DNA is TGTGCCAGCTCACCAGGGGGCTATGCAACTAATGAAAAACTGTTTTTT. This chain links TRBV18 with TRBJ1-4, with D perhaps matching TRBD1 (6 bases). Looked up from germline, CDR1 is KGHSH and CDR2 is LQKENI. CDR3 length: 16 amino acids. V lost 2 bases and J lost 0, with 10 bases in between.

The chain uses TRBV6-2 or TRBV6-3 and TRBJ2-3, with TRBD2 matching 11 bases. The germline gives CDR1 MNHEY, CDR2 SVGEGT. CDR3 length: 21 residues. V shed 2 bases and J 4 bases; nucleotides not matched to a gene: 20. The CDR3 nucleotides are TGTGCCAGCAGTTACATCTCTATCCGCGTAGCGGGGGGGCCGAGGGCAGATACGCAGTATTTT. Translated: CASSYISIRVAGGPRADTQYF.

The chain carries TRBV5-1 and TRBJ2-5, with a possible D match to TRBD2 (6 bases). Per the germline V gene, CDR1 is SGHRS and CDR2 is YFSETQ. The length of the CDR3 is 13 residues. Deletions cut 2 bases from V and 5 bases from J, with 10 bases between. The CDR3 nucleotides read TGCGCCAGCAGCTTAGGAGGGACCGAGACCCAGTACTTC. Its translation: CASSLGGTETQYF. The whole variable domain, remainder taken from reference TRBV5-1 and TRBJ2-5, is KAGVTQTPRYLIKTRGQQVTLSCSPISGHRSVSWYQQTPGQGLQFLFEYFSETQRNKGNFPGRFSGRQFSNSRSEMNVSTLELGDSALYLCASSLGGTETQYFGPGTRLLVL.

The chain combines TRBV7-9 with TRBJ2-5; D perhaps matches TRBD1 (7 bases). The V end was cut by 5 bases, the J end by 2 bases, with 12 bases between. CDR1 SEHNR and CDR2 FQNEAQ come from the germline V gene (reference sequence). CDR3 length: 14 amino acids. CDR3 region: CASSRPGGQETQYF. The CDR3 nucleotides are TGTGCCAGCAGCAGACCAGGGGGGCAAGAGACCCAGTACTTC.

A note on this clone: The junction differs from germline at one of its ends, possibly a read error. The sample holds other DNA sequences that translate to the same CDR3. The chain combines TRBV4-2 with TRBJ1-2; no definite D call. The CDR3 is 15 amino acids. The germline V gene has CDR1 LGHNA and CDR2 YNFKEQ. The DNA for the CDR3 is TGTGCCAGCAGGCCCACCCAAGAGGCCTCCTATGGCTACACTTTC. It specifies CASRPTQEASYGYTF.

The gene calls are TRBV11-2 and TRBJ2-5; D gene uncertain. Germline V gene sequence: CDR1 SGHAT, CDR2 FQNNGV. CDR3 length: 15 residues. Trimming took off 0 bases at V and 0 bases at J, with 8 bases between the two ends. Here the CDR3 reads CASSLESAYQETQYF. CDR3 DNA sequence: TGTGCCAGCAGCTTAGAATCTGCGTACCAAGAGACCCAGTACTTC. Using reference TRBV11-2 and TRBJ2-5 for the parts outside the CDR3, the full variable domain is EAGVAQSPRYKIIEKRQSVAFWCNPISGHATLYWYQQILGQGPKLLIQFQNNGVVDDSQLPKDRFSAERLKGVDSTLKIQPAKLEDSAVYLCASSLESAYQETQYFGPGTRLLVL.

The chain links TRBV5-1 to TRBJ2-3; no definite D call. The germline V gene has CDR1 SGHRS and CDR2 YFSETQ. The CDR3 runs to 15 residues. The germline V and J ends were trimmed by 1 base and 2 bases, with 11 bases remaining between them. CDR3 nucleotides: TGCGCCAGCAGCTTGTTTAGCAGCTACACAGATACGCAGTATTTT. It specifies CASSLFSSYTDTQYF.

The genes are TRBV7-2 and TRBJ1-3, with D possibly matching TRBD1 (6 bases). V gave up 5 bases and J gave up 5 bases, with 16 bases separating them. Germline V lookup: CDR1 SGHTA, CDR2 FQGNSA. The CDR3 spans 15 residues. CDR3 loop: CASSPAGQSRNTIYF. The CDR3 nucleotides read TGTGCCAGCAGCCCAGCTGGACAGTCGAGAAACACCATATATTTT.

This sequence joins TRBV14 and TRBJ2-1, with TRBD2 matching 9 bases. The CDR3 sequence is 15 residues long. V was pared by 3 bases and J by 4 bases, with 4 bases of the junction left unmatched. Germline V lookup: CDR1 SGHDN, CDR2 FVKESK. The DNA for the CDR3 is TGTGCCAGCAGCCACGGCGGGGGGGCATACAATGAGCAGTTCTTC. This encodes CASSHGGGAYNEQFF.

The J gene is TRBJ1-5, the V gene TRBV15; D is unresolved. The germline V gene has CDR1 LNHNV and CDR2 YYDKDF (reference sequence). The CDR3 has 12 amino acids. V gave up 2 bases and J gave up 5 bases, with 4 bases separating them. The CDR3 bases are TGTGCCACCAGCAGATCTGATCAGCCCCAGCATTTT. It codes for CATSRSDQPQHF.

This chain connects TRBV29-1 to TRBJ2-3; possible D gene TRBD2, 6 bases. The CDR3 runs 14 residues. Germline loops: CDR1 SQVTM, CDR2 ANQGSEA. Trimming took 5 bases from V and 2 from J, leaving 14 bases between them. The CDR3 here is CSVLPEGFTDTQYF. CDR3 coding DNA: TGCAGCGTTCTTCCGGAGGGGTTCACAGATACGCAGTATTTT.

This chain links TRBV7-2 with TRBJ2-3; 8 bases line up with TRBD2. The junction had 15 bases not matched to a gene; V was cut back by 5 bases and J by 2 bases. The CDR3 consists of 18 residues. CDR1 and CDR2 from the germline V gene are SGHTA and FQGNSA. CDR3 DNA sequence: TGTGCCAGCAGCCCATTCGGGTACGAGCGGGGGTACACAGATACGCAGTATTTT. It specifies CASSPFGYERGYTDTQYF.

The V and J genes are TRBV6-5 and TRBJ1-5; 7 bases agree with TRBD1. V lost 6 bases, J lost 4 bases, and 6 bases stayed unmatched. The CDR3 is made up of 14 amino acids. Per germline, CDR1 MNHEY and CDR2 SVGAGI. CDR3 amino acids: CASSATGWNQPQHF. CDR3 sequence (DNA): TGTGCCAGCAGCGCGACAGGGTGGAATCAGCCCCAGCATTTT.

This clone was observed a single time. The chain uses TRBV2 and TRBJ1-4; TRBD1 matches at 7 bases. After removal of 7 bases from V and 8 bases from J, the junction contained 10 bases not matched to a gene. The CDR3 is made up of 14 amino acids. Germline V gene sequence: CDR1 SNHLY, CDR2 FYNNEI. CDR3 nucleotide sequence: TGTGCCAGCAATTCACAGGGGCCGGACGAAAAACTGTTTTTT. This gives the protein CASNSQGPDEKLFF.

The rearrangement joins TRBV7-2 to TRBJ2-2; D might be TRBD2 (5 bases). The CDR3 covers 13 residues. Germline-derived CDR1 and CDR2 are SGHTA and FQGNSA. Trimming left V 5 bases short and J 5 bases short, with 9 bases between. CDR3 sequence: CASSPRETGELFF. The CDR3 nucleotides read TGTGCCAGCAGCCCGAGGGAGACCGGGGAGCTGTTTTTT.

The CDR3: CASSLLDGGRTDTQYF. In DNA, the CDR3 is TGTGCCAGCAGCCTGTTGGACGGGGGTCGGACAGATACGCAGTATTTT. The chain has TRBV5-6 and TRBJ2-3; D might be TRBD2 (6 bases). The CDR3 is 16 residues long. With 4 bases removed from V and 3 bases from J, the gap between germline ends came to 18 bases. Germline assignment: CDR1 SGHDT and CDR2 YYEEEE. Complete variable domain (other parts from reference TRBV5-6 and TRBJ2-3): DAGVTQSPTHLIKTRGQQVTLRCSPKSGHDTVSWYQQALGQGPQFIFQYYEEEERQRGNFPDRFSGHQFPNYSSELNVNALLLGDSALYLCASSLLDGGRTDTQYFGPGTRLTVL.

This clone has a single count. The J gene is TRBJ2-3, the V gene TRBV10-1; maybe TRBD1 (5 bases). The CDR3 sequence is 15 residues long. V was clipped by 0 bases and J by 2 bases, with 9 bases between them. Looked up from germline, CDR1 is WNHNN and CDR2 is SYGVQD (reference sequence). The CDR3 coding sequence is TGCGCCAGCAGTGAGTCGTACAGGCTCACAGATACGCAGTATTTT. Translation: CASSESYRLTDTQYF.